This record concerns one TCR beta chain sequence. This specimen comes from a study of cytomegalovirus exposure and HLA in healthy donors. This CDR3 has 15 residues. The V and J ends lost 1 base and 8 bases respectively, with 15 bases between them. Germline CDR1 and CDR2: SGHTA and FQGNSA. The method was immunoSEQ multiplex PCR; TCRdb's version includes in-frame clones alone and lacks a portion of them. Of about 82,000 clones listed, 85% to 95% are singletons. The sequenced sample consisted of PBMCs. The chain carries TRBV7-2 and TRBJ2-1, with a tentative D call TRBD2 (5 bases). This receptor was identified in a man younger than 35 in good health and CMV-seronegative. DNA for the CDR3: TGTGCCAGCAGCTTAGTCGCGGGTACAATGGATGAGCAGTTCTTC. It is translated as CASSLVAGTMDEQFF. The full variable domain, completed using reference TRBV7-2 and TRBJ2-1, is GAGVSQSPSNKVTEKGKDVELRCDPISGHTALYWYRQSLGQGLEFLIYFQGNSAPDKSGLPSDRFSAERTGGSVSTLTIQRTQQEDSAVYLCASSLVAGTMDEQFFGPGTRLTVL.